A single sample gave rise to the 10 T cell receptor beta chains below, sequenced in a study of PD-L1 blockade in urothelial cancer. This sample's time point: peripheral blood 6 weeks after treatment start. Produced via immunoSEQ multiplex PCR; TCRdb's table is partial and in-frame only. Seen here are 53,000 or so clones, around 89% observed once, and the top ten hold approximately 2.5%. Here the sequenced sample was PBMCs, taken around atezolizumab (anti-PD-L1) treatment. The receptors come from a man between 60 and 70 years old with urothelial cancer.

The chain carries TRBV5-1 and TRBJ2-3, with 7 nucleotides matching TRBD2. Germline lookup yields CDR1 SGHRS and CDR2 YFSETQ. With V trimmed by 3 bases and J by 0 bases, 7 bases remained unmatched. This CDR3 is 16 amino acids long. In DNA, the CDR3 is TGCGCCAGCAGCTCCCGCGGCGGGGGTAGCACAGATACGCAGTATTTT. This gives the protein CASSSRGGGSTDTQYF. Full variable domain (outside the CDR3, taken from reference TRBV5-1 and TRBJ2-3): KAGVTQTPRYLIKTRGQQVTLSCSPISGHRSVSWYQQTPGQGLQFLFEYFSETQRNKGNFPGRFSGRQFSNSRSEMNVSTLELGDSALYLCASSSRGGGSTDTQYFGPGTRLTVL.

The chain employs TRBV29-1 and TRBJ1-1; 8 nucleotides agree with TRBD1. Germline loops: CDR1 SQVTM, CDR2 ANQGSEA. The CDR3 totals 14 residues. The trim removed 0 bases at V and 5 bases at J, leaving 5 bases unmatched. This chain's CDR3 is CSVEETQGGTEAFF. The DNA of the CDR3 is TGCAGCGTTGAAGAAACACAGGGGGGAACTGAAGCTTTCTTT.

The J gene is TRBJ1-5, the V gene TRBV19, with 9 bases matching TRBD1. The length of the CDR3 is 15 residues. With 2 bases clipped from V and 5 bases from J, the junction kept 4 bases outside the gene matches. Germline V gene data show CDR1 as LNHDA and CDR2 as SQIVND (reference sequence). The CDR3 here is CASSIWGQGYQPQHF. In DNA form, the CDR3 reads TGTGCCAGTAGTATATGGGGACAGGGTTATCAGCCCCAGCATTTT.

The chain uses TRBV28 and TRBJ1-2, with 9 bases aligning to TRBD1. Trimming took 5 bases from V and 8 from J; bases not matched to a gene: 9. Per the germline V gene, CDR1 is MDHEN and CDR2 is SYDVKM. The CDR3 covers 14 residues. The CDR3 DNA sequence: TGTGCCAGCAGTACCCTGGGACAGGGCTCAGGCTACACCTTC. It specifies CASSTLGQGSGYTF.

This clone was seen a single time. The chain uses TRBV6-5 and TRBJ2-7; possible D gene TRBD1, 5 bases. The V and J ends lost 2 bases and 0 bases respectively, with 14 bases between them. Germline lookup yields CDR1 MNHEY and CDR2 SVGAGI. This CDR3 has 16 amino acids. Written as DNA, the CDR3 is TGTGCCAGCAGTTACGGGCAGGGCTTAAGCTCCTACGAGCAGTACTTC. Its translation: CASSYGQGLSSYEQYF.

The gene calls are TRBV7-2 and TRBJ2-5, with 9 bases identical to TRBD1. The J segment lost 5 bases and the V segment lost 5 bases, leaving 9 bases of the junction unmatched. The CDR3 is 15 residues long. The germline V gene encodes CDR1 SGHTA and CDR2 FQGNSA. DNA of the CDR3: TGTGCCAGCAGCCAGGGACAGGGACCTGGGGAGACCCAGTACTTC. Residues: CASSQGQGPGETQYF.

V and J are TRBV21-1 and TRBJ1-6. TRBV21-1 is reported as a pseudogene. This CDR3 comprises 20 residues. CDR3 loop: CASSKRLGFRDLRLNSPLHF. CDR3 nucleotide sequence: TGTGCCAGCAGCAAAAGGTTAGGCTTTCGGGATTTACGCCTTAATTCACCCCTCCACTTT.

The chain combines TRBV6-1 with TRBJ1-2, with D hard to call. The germline CDR1 and CDR2 sequences are MNHNS and SASEGT. This CDR3 is 15 amino acids long. The ends were cut back, 3 bases at V and 0 bases at J, with 11 bases in the middle. CDR3 amino acids: CASSEAYPSNYGYTF. The DNA for the CDR3 is TGTGCCAGCAGTGAGGCATACCCTTCTAACTATGGCTACACCTTC.

The chain is built from TRBV28 and TRBJ2-5; unclear D gene. The V gene's germline CDR1 is MDHEN and CDR2 SYDVKM. This CDR3 spans 14 amino acids. V gave up 2 bases and J gave up 5 bases, with 12 bases separating them. The CDR3 reads CASSLKRWRETQYF. The CDR3 DNA is TGTGCCAGCAGTTTAAAAAGATGGCGGGAGACCCAGTACTTC. Full variable domain (remainder filled in from reference TRBV28 and TRBJ2-5): DVKVTQSSRYLVKRTGEKVFLECVQDMDHENMFWYRQDPGLGLRLIYFSYDVKMKEKGDIPEGYSVSREKKERFSLILESASTNQTSMYLCASSLKRWRETQYFGPGTRLLVL.

The V call is TRBV27, the J call TRBJ1-2; 9 nucleotides align to TRBD1. The germline V gene has CDR1 MNHEY and CDR2 SMNVEV (reference sequence). J gave up 4 bases and V 4 bases, and 4 bases lay outside the gene matches. The CDR3 consists of 14 residues. The CDR3 loop is CASSSRTGVYGYTF. The CDR3 DNA reads as TGTGCCAGCAGTTCCAGGACAGGGGTCTATGGCTACACCTTC.